The present entry profiles one T cell receptor beta chain with its context. The sample originates from a study of T cell responses to AZD1222 COVID-19 vaccine. Libraries were prepared by immunoSEQ multiplex PCR; TCRdb keeps only in-frame clonotypes and omits some of them. The sample lists 98,000 or so clones, 70% to 85% occurring once. The CDR3 has 14 amino acids. V shed 7 bases and J 4 bases; nucleotides not matched to a gene: 8. Germline CDR1 is SGHRS and CDR2 is YFSETQ. Material: peripheral blood, obtained 28 days after the second AZD1222 dose. The J gene is TRBJ1-3, the V gene TRBV5-1; 7 bases are a match to TRBD1. This clonotype was obtained from an adult who received the AZD1222 COVID-19 vaccine. CDR3 residues: CASSPGTEGNTIYF. The CDR3 DNA follows: TGCGCCAGCTCCCCCGGGACAGAAGGAAACACCATATATTTT. The full variable domain, in which reference TRBV5-1 and TRBJ1-3 provide the parts outside the CDR3, is KAGVTQTPRYLIKTRGQQVTLSCSPISGHRSVSWYQQTPGQGLQFLFEYFSETQRNKGNFPGRFSGRQFSNSRSEMNVSTLELGDSALYLCASSPGTEGNTIYFGEGSWLTVV.